Listed below are T cell receptor beta chains from one sample, sequenced in a study of response to subunit inactivated influenza vaccine. A single record per CDR3 protein comes from TCRdb applying MiXCR to the RT-PCR reads. The table has approximately 530,000 distinct CDR3 sequences, approximately 7.3% seen once. The specimen comprised PBMCs from blood, sampled less than 30 months after vaccination. Receptor source: a man in his fifties or sixties who received an inactivated influenza vaccine. The CDR3 runs from the conserved cysteine through the conserved F or W. The D gene is left open where the match is weak. Clone size is not always given. Where it is, it says once, few, many or a class for expanded clones.

size: few; J: TRBJ1-2; V: TRBV29-1; D: .; length: 12; DNA: TGCAGCGTTGAGGGGTCTAACTATGGCTACACCTTC; CDR3: CSVEGSNYGYTF
size: few; J: TRBJ2-1; V: TRBV10-3; D: TRBD2; length: 14; DNA: TGTGCCATCAGTGATGGGACTACCAATGGCGAGCAGTTCTTC; CDR3: CAISDGTTNGEQFF
size: .; J: TRBJ2-2; V: TRBV7-8; D: .; length: 15; DNA: TGTGCCAGCAGCCCCGGGGTTCGGTACACCGGGGAGCTGTTTTTT; CDR3: CASSPGVRYTGELFF
size: .; J: TRBJ2-3; V: TRBV20-1; D: .; length: 15; DNA: TGCAGTGCTAGGGGCCGGTCTCCGGGCACAGATACGCAGTATTTT; CDR3: CSARGRSPGTDTQYF
size: .; J: TRBJ2-5; V: TRBV24-1; D: TRBD2; length: 16; DNA: TGTGCCACCAGTGATTCACTAGCGGGGGGTAAGGAGACCCAGTACTTC; CDR3: CATSDSLAGGKETQYF
size: few; J: TRBJ2-4; V: TRBV14; D: TRBD2; length: 13; DNA: TGTGCCAGCAGCCAGGGTGCCGGGGGGGTCCAGTACTTC; CDR3: CASSQGAGGVQYF
size: .; J: TRBJ2-4; V: TRBV12-3/TRBV12-4; D: .; length: 17; DNA: TGTGCCAGCAGTACCACGTCGCGGGGGCGGTCTCAAAACATTCAGTACTTC; CDR3: CASSTTSRGRSQNIQYF
size: many; J: TRBJ1-4; V: TRBV7-2; D: TRBD1; length: 13; DNA: TGTGCCAGCAACTTACAGGGGGGTGAAAAACTGTTTTTT; CDR3: CASNLQGGEKLFF
size: few; J: TRBJ2-5; V: TRBV5-5; D: .; length: 15; DNA: TGTGCCAGCACCAGGGAGGGACAAACAGAAGAGACCCAGTACTTC; CDR3: CASTREGQTEETQYF
size: few; J: TRBJ1-2; V: TRBV15; D: .; length: 15; DNA: TGTGCCACCAGCAGAGATCACAGGGCTGTGGATGGCTACACCTTC; CDR3: CATSRDHRAVDGYTF
size: many; J: TRBJ2-2; V: TRBV28; D: TRBD1; length: 18; DNA: TGTGCCAGCAGTTTACGCCAAGGACAGGGCAGGAACACCGGGGAGCTGTTTTTT; CDR3: CASSLRQGQGRNTGELFF
size: few; J: TRBJ1-1; V: TRBV28; D: .; length: 15; DNA: TGTGCCAGCAGTACGCCGGGACGGATGAACACTGAAGCTTTCTTT; CDR3: CASSTPGRMNTEAFF
size: .; J: TRBJ2-2; V: TRBV15; D: TRBD2; length: 17; DNA: TGTGCCACCTCCTTAGATCGACTAGCGGGCTACACCGGGGAGCTGTTTTTT; CDR3: CATSLDRLAGYTGELFF
size: few; J: TRBJ2-7; V: TRBV3-1; D: .; length: 14; DNA: TGTGCCAGCAGCCAAGATTTTTCGAGGGGACAGCAGTACTTC; CDR3: CASSQDFSRGQQYF
size: few; J: TRBJ2-1; V: TRBV20-1; D: .; length: 17; DNA: TGCAGTGCTAGAGATCCGTTCGGAGTGTCTAACTACAATGAGCAGTTCTTC; CDR3: CSARDPFGVSNYNEQFF
size: many; J: TRBJ2-3; V: TRBV28; D: .; length: 13; DNA: TGTGCCAGCAGCAGGGACGGCACAGATACGCAGTATTTT; CDR3: CASSRDGTDTQYF
size: many; J: TRBJ2-1; V: TRBV5-1; D: .; length: 15; DNA: TGCGCCAGCAGCTTGCCCTCCCCGACCTACAATGAGCAGTTCTTC; CDR3: CASSLPSPTYNEQFF
size: few; J: TRBJ2-1; V: TRBV20-1; D: .; length: 14; DNA: TGCAGTGCCGCTAGTTTAGTTTCCTACAATGAGCAGTTCTTC; CDR3: CSAASLVSYNEQFF
size: .; J: TRBJ2-5; V: TRBV5-1; D: TRBD2; length: 15; DNA: TGCGCCAGCAGCCCTAGCGGGACGTACCAAGAGACCCAGTACTTC; CDR3: CASSPSGTYQETQYF
size: many; J: TRBJ1-5; V: TRBV20-1; D: .; length: 15; DNA: TGCAGTGCTAGACTCCGCGACAGATACAATCAGCCCCAGCATTTT; CDR3: CSARLRDRYNQPQHF
size: .; J: TRBJ1-6; V: TRBV5-1; D: .; length: 13; DNA: TGCGCCAGCAGCTTGGTAGAGGATTCACCCCTCCACTTT; CDR3: CASSLVEDSPLHF
size: .; J: TRBJ1-1; V: TRBV6-1; D: TRBD1; length: 16; DNA: TGTGCCAGCAGTATCCGGACAGGGGGCATGAACACTGAAGCTTTCTTT; CDR3: CASSIRTGGMNTEAFF
size: .; J: TRBJ2-7; V: TRBV4-3; D: TRBD2; length: 13; DNA: TGCGCCAGCAGCCCCGGGACTACTTTCGAGCAGTACTTC; CDR3: CASSPGTTFEQYF
size: many; J: TRBJ2-7; V: TRBV28; D: .; length: 15; DNA: TGTGCCAGCACCACCCTGAGGGGCCTAGGGTACGAGCAGTACTTC; CDR3: CASTTLRGLGYEQYF
size: many; J: TRBJ1-5; V: TRBV15; D: .; length: 16; DNA: TGTGCCACCAGCAGAGATCGGTCAGGGGCCCATCAGCCCCAGCATTTT; CDR3: CATSRDRSGAHQPQHF
size: few; J: TRBJ1-2; V: TRBV28; D: .; length: 12; DNA: TGTGCCAGCAGTCTCATGGACAGATCGTTCACCTTC; CDR3: CASSLMDRSFTF
size: many; J: TRBJ1-3; V: TRBV14; D: .; length: 14; DNA: TGTGCCAGCAGCCGCCACTTCGGAAGAAACACCATATATTTT; CDR3: CASSRHFGRNTIYF
size: .; J: TRBJ2-7; V: TRBV20-1; D: .; length: 15; DNA: TGCAGTGCTAGATCCCGGACATCGAGCTCCTACGAGCAGTACTTC; CDR3: CSARSRTSSSYEQYF
size: few; J: TRBJ1-4; V: TRBV6-5; D: .; length: 12; DNA: TGTGCCAGCAGTTACTCCGGTGAAAAACTGTTTTTT; CDR3: CASSYSGEKLFF
size: few; J: TRBJ2-2; V: TRBV10-2; D: .; length: 14; DNA: TGCGCCAGCAAGCAGGGTGGGGACACCGGGGAGCTGTTTTTT; CDR3: CASKQGGDTGELFF
size: .; J: TRBJ2-7; V: TRBV7-8; D: TRBD1; length: 15; DNA: TGTGCCAGCAGCTTACGACAGGGATACTCCTACGAGCAGTACTTC; CDR3: CASSLRQGYSYEQYF
size: many; J: TRBJ2-7; V: TRBV5-1; D: TRBD2; length: 16; DNA: TGCGCCAGCAGCTTGGCGCCTAGCGGGACATACTACGAGCAGTACTTC; CDR3: CASSLAPSGTYYEQYF
size: many; J: TRBJ2-7; V: TRBV20-1; D: .; length: 14; DNA: TGCAGTGCGCCGGCGCAGGGGTCCAAGTACGAGCAGTACTTC; CDR3: CSAPAQGSKYEQYF
size: .; J: TRBJ2-3; V: TRBV5-1; D: .; length: 18; DNA: TGCGCCAGCAGCTTTGTCCCAGAATGGGGCCTTTTTGGAGATACGCAGTATTTT; CDR3: CASSFVPEWGLFGDTQYF
size: few; J: TRBJ2-1; V: TRBV15; D: TRBD1; length: 15; DNA: TGTGCCACCAGCACAAGACAGGGGGCCTACAATGAGCAGTTCTTC; CDR3: CATSTRQGAYNEQFF
size: .; J: TRBJ2-3; V: TRBV2; D: TRBD1; length: 13; DNA: TGTGCCAGCAGCAGAACAGGGGGGAATACGCAGTATTTT; CDR3: CASSRTGGNTQYF
size: few; J: TRBJ2-3; V: TRBV30; D: TRBD2; length: 14; DNA: TGTGCCTGGGGGAGAGGCGGGAGTGGGGATACGCAGTATTTT; CDR3: CAWGRGGSGDTQYF
size: few; J: TRBJ2-2; V: TRBV7-3; D: TRBD1; length: 15; DNA: TGTGCCAGCAGCGACAACAGGGGAAACACCGGGGAGCTGTTTTTT; CDR3: CASSDNRGNTGELFF
size: .; J: TRBJ1-3; V: TRBV3-1; D: TRBD1; length: 18; DNA: TGTGCCAGCAGCCCCTTTTTCGGGACAGGGGGCAAAGGAAACACCATATATTTT; CDR3: CASSPFFGTGGKGNTIYF
size: many; J: TRBJ2-5; V: TRBV9; D: TRBD2; length: 15; DNA: TGTGCCAGCAGCGTAGGGCTAGCGGGAGAAGAGACCCAGTACTTC; CDR3: CASSVGLAGEETQYF
size: many; J: TRBJ2-3; V: TRBV9; D: .; length: 16; DNA: TGTGCCAGCAGCCTAGATCGCAGGTCTAGCACAGATACGCAGTATTTT; CDR3: CASSLDRRSSTDTQYF
size: many; J: TRBJ1-4; V: TRBV6-1; D: .; length: 16; DNA: TGTGCCAGCAGCAACCTGGGAGGCGCTGGTAATGAAAAACTGTTTTTT; CDR3: CASSNLGGAGNEKLFF
size: many; J: TRBJ2-7; V: TRBV14; D: .; length: 15; DNA: TGTGCCAGCAGCCAAGATCTAGCTTTTTTCCGGGAGCAGTACTTC; CDR3: CASSQDLAFFREQYF
size: many; J: TRBJ2-7; V: TRBV9; D: .; length: 15; DNA: TGTGCCAGCAGCGTAGGTCCGACAGGTGTCTACGAGCAGTACTTC; CDR3: CASSVGPTGVYEQYF
size: .; J: TRBJ2-6; V: TRBV9; D: .; length: 18; DNA: TGTGCCAGCAGCGTAGAGAGCGGTAAGGCGGCCGGGGCCAACGTCCTGACTTTC; CDR3: CASSVESGKAAGANVLTF
size: many; J: TRBJ1-4; V: TRBV6-2/TRBV6-3; D: .; length: 15; DNA: TGTGCCAGCAGTTACTCGTCCAGGGCTAATGAAAAACTGTTTTTT; CDR3: CASSYSSRANEKLFF
size: .; J: TRBJ2-3; V: TRBV5-1; D: .; length: 14; DNA: TGCGCCAGCAGCTCGCCATACAGCACAGATACGCAGTATTTT; CDR3: CASSSPYSTDTQYF
size: many; J: TRBJ2-5; V: TRBV29-1; D: TRBD1; length: 13; DNA: TGCAGCGTTACCACAGGGGGTCAAGAGACCCAGTACTTC; CDR3: CSVTTGGQETQYF